The clone carrying this T cell receptor (beta chain) was observed a few times. These data belong to a study of PD-L1 blockade in urothelial cancer. Whole-study context: Blood analysis took place 3 weeks (second dose) and 6 weeks after treatment start. Median blood clonality was roughly 0.078, with 86,000 or so unique TCRs.

TCRdb keeps only in-frame clones here, not all; method: immunoSEQ multiplex PCR. The table includes some 54,000 clones, 84% detected once. Urothelial carcinoma in patients was locally advanced or metastatic. Trimming stripped 6 bases from V and 2 bases from J, with 13 bases between. CDR3 size: 15 residues. Germline CDR1 MGHDK, CDR2 SYGVNS. J is TRBJ2-2 and V is TRBV25-1, with D perhaps matching TRBD2 (6 bases). The source material was PBMCs, sampled around atezolizumab (anti-PD-L1) treatment. This sequence was found in a man aged 40-55 years with urothelial cancer. CDR3 nucleotide sequence: TGTGCCAGCAGCGAGGGAGGAAGAAACACCGGGGAGCTGTTTTTT. Translation: CASSEGGRNTGELFF.